The 9 T cell receptor beta chains below all came from one sample that was sequenced in a study of T cell changes during pregnancy in multiple sclerosis. Only in-frame clones appear in the TCRdb table, and some are missing; sequencing was by immunoSEQ multiplex PCR. The data show more than 55,000 clones, roughly 92% seen once. The starting material was peripheral blood, obtained in the second trimester of pregnancy. Source of these receptors: a female donor with multiple sclerosis, enrolled in a pregnancy study.

The CDR3 region has the DNA TGCGCCAGCAGCTTGCCCGGGGGAGGCACCGGGGAGCTGTTTTTT. Residues: CASSLPGGGTGELFF. V and J are TRBV5-1 and TRBJ2-2; tentatively, D is TRBD2 (6 bases). CDR1 SGHRS and CDR2 YFSETQ come from the germline V gene. The length of the CDR3 is 15 residues. Trimming took off 1 base at V and 4 bases at J, with 11 bases between the two ends.

This chain connects TRBV7-3 to TRBJ2-1, with 7 bases lining up with TRBD2. The germline CDR1 and CDR2 sequences are SGHTA and FQGTGA. The J segment lost 0 bases and the V segment lost 3 bases, leaving 2 bases of the junction unmatched. This CDR3 comprises 15 residues. The CDR3 region is CASSFGGSSYNEQFF. Written as DNA, the CDR3 is TGTGCCAGCAGCTTCGGGGGGAGCTCCTACAATGAGCAGTTCTTC.

The chain is built from TRBV7-2 and TRBJ1-2; D may be TRBD1 (6 bases). V was shortened by 4 bases and J by 8 bases, with 23 bases between the two germline ends. Germline assignment: CDR1 SGHTA and CDR2 FQGNSA. This CDR3 has 16 amino acids. The CDR3 sequence: CASSSRGAPRVGGYTF. CDR3 DNA: TGTGCCAGCAGCTCGCGGGGGGCACCCCGGGTGGGAGGCTACACCTTC.

V usage is TRBV11-1 and J usage is TRBJ2-3, with TRBD2 identical over 11 bases. Trimming at V came to 7 bases and at J to 2 bases, leaving 8 bases not matched to a gene. The CDR3 contains 16 residues. Germline V gene sequence: CDR1 SGHAT, CDR2 FQDESV (reference sequence). In DNA, the CDR3 is TGTGCCAGCACCACCGGGACTAGCGGCCCCACAGATACGCAGTATTTT. Protein: CASTTGTSGPTDTQYF.

The rearrangement joins TRBV6-5 to TRBJ1-2, with 8 bases aligning to TRBD1. The CDR3 runs to 14 residues. The junction had 8 bases not matched to a gene; V was cut back by 7 bases and J by 4 bases. Germline loops: CDR1 MNHEY, CDR2 SVGAGI. CDR3 in DNA: TGTGCCAGCACCTCAGGGGGCGCTTTCTATGGCTACACCTTC. This gives the protein CASTSGGAFYGYTF.

This chain joins TRBV28 and TRBJ2-3, with 7 bases that match TRBD2. Germline V gene sequence: CDR1 MDHEN, CDR2 SYDVKM. Trimming cost V 5 bases and J 0 bases; bases outside gene matches: 5. CDR3 length: 15 residues. CDR3 amino acids: CASSGGGESTDTQYF. CDR3 sequence (DNA): TGTGCCAGCAGTGGTGGGGGGGAGAGCACAGATACGCAGTATTTT.

CDR3 sequence: CAWSGGAGYTF. The CDR3 DNA follows: TGTGCCTGGAGTGGGGGAGCTGGCTACACCTTC. The genes are TRBV30 and TRBJ1-2; no firm D call. The CDR3 has 11 residues. Trimming took off 1 base at V and 7 bases at J, with 7 bases between the two ends. In germline, CDR1 is GTSNPN, CDR2 SVGIG (reference sequence).

The chain uses TRBV9 and TRBJ2-1; the match to TRBD2 covers 12 bases. Germline V gives CDR1 SGDLS, CDR2 YYNGEE. The CDR3 covers 17 residues. V was pared by 3 bases and J by 4 bases, with 8 bases of the junction left unmatched. As DNA, the CDR3 is TGTGCCAGCAGCGATTCCTTGACTAGCGGGGGTTACAATGAGCAGTTCTTC. It is translated as CASSDSLTSGGYNEQFF. Drawing the rest from reference TRBV9 and TRBJ2-1, the complete variable domain is DSGVTQTPKHLITATGQRVTLRCSPRSGDLSVYWYQQSLDQGLQFLIQYYNGEERAKGNILERFSAQQFPDLHSELNLSSLELGDSALYFCASSDSLTSGGYNEQFFGPGTRLTVL.

J is TRBJ2-7 and V is TRBV7-9, with D possibly being TRBD2 (5 bases). The CDR3 loop spans 17 amino acids. CDR1 and CDR2 (germline): SEHNR, FQNEAQ (reference sequence). Between the trimmed V and J ends, which lost 5 bases and 5 bases, there was a span of 25 bases. This CDR3 is CASSIGPDFAAIHEQYF. The CDR3 bases are TGTGCCAGCAGCATCGGACCGGACTTCGCGGCGATCCACGAGCAGTACTTC.